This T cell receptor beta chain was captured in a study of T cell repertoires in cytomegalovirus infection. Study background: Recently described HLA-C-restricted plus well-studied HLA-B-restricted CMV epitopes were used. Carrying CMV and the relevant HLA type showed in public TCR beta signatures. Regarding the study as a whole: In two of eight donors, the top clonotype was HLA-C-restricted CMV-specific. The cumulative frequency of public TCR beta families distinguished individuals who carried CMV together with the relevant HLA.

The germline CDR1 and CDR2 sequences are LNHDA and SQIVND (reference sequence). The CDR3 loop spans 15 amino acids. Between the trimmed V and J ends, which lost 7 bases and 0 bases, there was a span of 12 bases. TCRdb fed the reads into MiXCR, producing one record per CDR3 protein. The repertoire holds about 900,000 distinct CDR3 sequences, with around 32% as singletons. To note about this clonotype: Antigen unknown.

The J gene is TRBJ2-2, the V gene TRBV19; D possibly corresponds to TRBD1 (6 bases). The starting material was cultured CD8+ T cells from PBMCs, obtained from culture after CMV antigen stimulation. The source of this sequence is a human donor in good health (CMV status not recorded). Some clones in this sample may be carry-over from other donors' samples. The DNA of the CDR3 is TGTGCCAGTACCATTGGGACAACGAACACCGGGGAGCTGTTTTTT. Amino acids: CASTIGTTNTGELFF.